This T cell receptor beta chain was identified in a study of cytomegalovirus exposure and HLA in healthy donors. The study, taken as a whole, reports: The classifier reportedly diagnosed cytomegalovirus status with high sensitivity and specificity. Cytomegalovirus-associated TCR beta chains were listed, numbering some 180. As confirmed in vitro, a few CMV-associated chains were specific for CMV antigens.

With respect to this clone: Its antigen is still unknown.

With 4 bases clipped from V and 4 bases from J, the junction kept 8 bases outside the gene matches. This CDR3 comprises 17 residues. Germline CDR1 is SGHDN and CDR2 is FVKESK. The validation cohort, a group of around 120 subjects, included the donors and was separate from the approximately 660-subject first cohort. TCRdb keeps only in-frame clones here, not all; method: immunoSEQ multiplex PCR. Of about 69,000 clones listed, around 96% are singletons. The TCR was taken from a woman under 30 in good health and CMV-seropositive. The chain uses TRBV14 and TRBJ2-5; 14 nucleotides agree with TRBD2. The sequencing input was PBMCs. The DNA for the CDR3 is TGTGCCAGCAGCCTCCCCCCGGGACTAGCGGGAGTAGAGACCCAGTACTTC. Translating gives CASSLPPGLAGVETQYF.